This T cell receptor (beta chain) was captured by sequencing in a study of identical twins. Study-wide findings and caveats: The more abundant beta clonotypes in cord blood had fewer insertions, and memory repertoires did not show this.

CDR1 and CDR2 from the germline V gene are DFQATT and SNEGSKA (reference sequence). The J segment lost 5 bases and the V segment lost 6 bases, leaving 5 bases of the junction unmatched. CDR3 length: 14 residues. Healthy Caucasians were all of the donors. Notes on this clonotype: Its target is not known.

TCRdb analysed the 5' RACE reads with MiXCR anew, one entry per CDR3 protein. The data contain 250,000 or so distinct CDR3 sequences, roughly 12% of them singletons. These data also formed part of another study, on yellow fever vaccine responses in identical twins.

The sample taken for sequencing was memory (CD45RO+) T cells sorted from blood. The clonotype was recovered from a woman younger than 30 in good health. V is TRBV20-1 and J is TRBJ2-1; 12 bases map to TRBD2. CDR3 amino acids: CSAQLAGGNNEQFF. The CDR3 DNA reads TGCAGTGCCCAACTAGCGGGAGGAAACAATGAGCAGTTCTTC.